This TCR beta chain was sequenced during a study of identical twins. This CDR3 is 13 amino acids long. Trimming took 11 bases from V and 6 from J; bases not matched to a gene: 9. In its sample, this clonotype was seen a few times. Its antigen is undetermined. TCRdb reprocessed the 5' RACE reads with MiXCR, giving one entry per CDR3 protein. Among 460,000 or so distinct CDR3 sequences, approximately 15% were seen once, and the ten largest hold more than 0.5%. Only healthy Caucasians were included as donors. Study-level findings and limits: For out-of-frame beta sequences, excess twin sharing was weaker.

These data also featured in a second study, about yellow fever vaccine responses in identical twins.

V and J are TRBV12-3 or TRBV12-4 and TRBJ2-2, with TRBD1 matching 7 bases. Source material: CD4+ T cells sorted from blood. The sequence was obtained from a woman aged 18-29 years in good health. CDR3 residues: CAWAAGGSGELFF. For the CDR3, the DNA is TGTGCCTGGGCGGCAGGGGGTTCCGGGGAGCTGTTTTTT.